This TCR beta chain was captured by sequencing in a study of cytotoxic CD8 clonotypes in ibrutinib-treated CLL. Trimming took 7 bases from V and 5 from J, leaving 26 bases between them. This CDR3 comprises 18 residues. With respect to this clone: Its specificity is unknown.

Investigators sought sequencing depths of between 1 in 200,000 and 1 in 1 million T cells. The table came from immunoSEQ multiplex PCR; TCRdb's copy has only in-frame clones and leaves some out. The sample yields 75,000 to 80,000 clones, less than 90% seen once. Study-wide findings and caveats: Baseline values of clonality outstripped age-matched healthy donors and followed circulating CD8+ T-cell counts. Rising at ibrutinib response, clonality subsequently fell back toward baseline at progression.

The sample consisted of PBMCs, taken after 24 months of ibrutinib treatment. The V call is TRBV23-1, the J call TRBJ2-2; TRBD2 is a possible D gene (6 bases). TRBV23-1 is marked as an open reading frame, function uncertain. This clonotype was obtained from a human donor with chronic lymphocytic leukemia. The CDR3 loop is CASNLYRMGRPGTGELFF. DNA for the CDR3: TGCGCCAGCAACCTATACCGAATGGGGAGGCCGGGAACCGGGGAGCTGTTTTTT.